Listed below are T cell receptor beta chains from one sample, sequenced in a study of cytomegalovirus exposure and HLA in healthy donors. Clones were sequenced by immunoSEQ multiplex PCR, and TCRdb holds only the in-frame ones, with some missing. This sample lists 100,000 to 150,000 clones; its ten largest clones have approximately 3.9%. Sequences were obtained from PBMCs. These receptors originate from a young man in good health and CMV-seronegative. Both conserved end residues are part of each CDR3. D genes are given only for firm matches.

len,j_gene,d_gene,v_gene,CDR3aa,CDR3nt
20,TRBJ2-6,TRBD2,TRBV5-1,CASSLRAAGGLPSGANVLTF,TGCGCCAGCAGCTTGCGCGCGGCGGGAGGCCTCCCCTCTGGGGCCAACGTCCTGACTTTC
15,TRBJ2-3,TRBD1,TRBV15,CATSSTGAGTDTQYF,TGTGCCACCAGCAGCACAGGGGCGGGCACAGATACGCAGTATTTT
13,TRBJ1-2,NA,TRBV7-8,CASSFNPGVGYTF,TGTGCCAGCAGCTTTAATCCCGGTGTAGGCTACACCTTC
15,TRBJ2-3,TRBD1,TRBV10-3,CAISRQGADTDTQYF,TGTGCCATCAGTCGACAGGGGGCGGACACAGATACGCAGTATTTT
15,TRBJ2-5,NA,TRBV18,CASSPRDGVGETQYF,TGTGCCAGCTCACCACGCGACGGGGTCGGGGAGACCCAGTACTTC
15,TRBJ1-1,NA,TRBV19,CASSLGLPNTGEAFF,TGTGCCAGTAGTTTGGGACTTCCCAACACTGGTGAAGCTTTCTTT
15,TRBJ2-5,NA,TRBV6-5,CASSYSPAEQETQYF,TGTGCCAGCAGTTACTCCCCGGCGGAGCAAGAGACCCAGTACTTC
14,TRBJ1-1,TRBD1,TRBV27,CASSVTGVNTEAFF,TGTGCCAGCAGCGTCACAGGGGTGAACACTGAAGCTTTCTTT
13,TRBJ1-6,NA,TRBV10-3,CAISRGFESPLHF,TGTGCCATCAGTCGGGGTTTCGAGTCACCCCTCCACTTT
14,TRBJ2-5,TRBD1,TRBV7-9,CASSPGQGAREQYF,TGTGCCAGCAGCCCGGGACAGGGGGCGCGTGAGCAGTACTTC
17,TRBJ1-2,TRBD1,TRBV5-1,CASSRDRGRGGSIGYTF,TGCGCCAGCAGCCGGGACAGGGGGCGCGGGGGGTCTATCGGCTACACCTTC
15,TRBJ2-3,TRBD1,TRBV7-9,CASSFSGTVSDTQYF,TGTGCCAGCAGCTTTTCCGGGACAGTGTCAGATACGCAGTATTTT
13,TRBJ2-3,NA,TRBV13,CASSLQNTDTQYF,TGTGCCAGCAGCTTACAGAACACAGATACGCAGTATTTT
13,TRBJ1-2,NA,TRBV5-1,CASREGGNYGYTF,TGCGCCAGCAGGGAAGGAGGGAACTATGGCTACACCTTC
16,TRBJ1-4,TRBD1,TRBV27,CASSKRTGGMDEKLFF,TGTGCCAGCAGTAAACGGACAGGGGGAATGGATGAAAAACTGTTTTTT
16,TRBJ2-2,TRBD2,TRBV5-1,CASSYRTSVGTGELFF,TGCGCCAGCAGCTATAGGACTAGCGTGGGCACCGGGGAGCTGTTTTTT
15,TRBJ1-5,NA,TRBV12-5,CASALVAGAAQPQHF,TGTGCTAGTGCCCTAGTGGCAGGGGCGGCTCAGCCCCAGCATTTT
16,TRBJ2-2,NA,TRBV25-1,CASSDPTGSNTGELFF,TGTGCCAGCAGTGACCCGACAGGTTCGAACACCGGGGAGCTGTTTTTT
15,TRBJ2-2,NA,TRBV6-5,CASSYSQENTGELFF,TGTGCCAGCAGTTATTCACAGGAAAACACCGGGGAGCTGTTTTTT
16,TRBJ2-6,NA,TRBV18,CASSLGAQAGANVLTF,TGTGCCAGCTCCCTCGGTGCCCAAGCGGGGGCCAACGTCCTGACTTTC
17,TRBJ1-2,TRBD1,TRBV19,CASSISGTGGSNYGYTF,TGTGCCAGTAGTATCTCCGGGACAGGGGGTTCAAACTATGGCTACACCTTC
18,TRBJ1-5,TRBD1,TRBV30,CAWSRSGQGGMGNQPQHF,TGTGCCTGGAGTAGGTCCGGACAGGGGGGTATGGGCAATCAGCCCCAGCATTTT
15,TRBJ2-7,NA,TRBV9,CASSEGARGGHEQYF,TGTGCCAGCAGCGAGGGGGCACGGGGGGGCCACGAGCAGTACTTC
16,TRBJ1-4,NA,TRBV15,CATSKSELLDREKLFF,TGTGCCACCAGTAAGAGTGAGCTATTAGATCGGGAAAAACTGTTTTTT
13,TRBJ1-1,NA,TRBV7-8,CASSLKGDSEAFF,TGTGCCAGCAGCTTGAAAGGGGACTCTGAAGCTTTCTTT
12,TRBJ1-2,NA,TRBV5-4,CASSLLEHGYTF,TGTGCCAGCAGCTTGCTAGAGCATGGCTACACCTTC
13,TRBJ1-5,NA,TRBV30,CAWSAGVDQPQHF,TGTGCCTGGAGTGCAGGGGTTGATCAGCCCCAGCATTTT
15,TRBJ2-4,NA,TRBV28,CASSSRGGGKNIQYF,TGTGCCAGCAGTTCTAGGGGAGGCGGCAAAAACATTCAGTACTTC
15,TRBJ2-1,TRBD1,TRBV7-9,CASSFTGTGRNEQFF,TGTGCCAGCAGCTTCACCGGGACAGGGCGGAATGAGCAGTTCTTC
12,TRBJ1-1,NA,TRBV9,CATSPPSTEAFF,TGTGCCACCTCACCGCCGAGCACTGAAGCTTTCTTT
16,TRBJ1-2,TRBD1,TRBV9,CASSATYRGRRYGYTF,TGTGCCAGCAGCGCCACGTACAGGGGGAGAAGGTATGGCTACACCTTC
14,TRBJ1-5,TRBD1,TRBV2,CASRADRDNQPQHF,TGTGCCAGCAGGGCTGACAGGGACAATCAGCCCCAGCATTTT
13,TRBJ1-2,TRBD1,TRBV6-1,CASWGQPNYGYTF,TGTGCCAGCTGGGGACAGCCTAACTATGGCTACACCTTC
15,TRBJ2-7,TRBD2,TRBV6-6,CASLPSIGRGHEQYF,TGTGCCAGCCTCCCCTCCATTGGGAGGGGCCACGAGCAGTACTTC
12,TRBJ2-7,TRBD2,TRBV11-2,CASRLAGYEQYF,TGTGCCAGCAGGCTAGCGGGCTACGAGCAGTACTTC
13,TRBJ1-6,NA,TRBV5-1,CASSLSAGSPLHF,TGCGCCAGCAGCTTGAGCGCTGGATCACCCCTCCACTTT
17,TRBJ2-1,NA,TRBV5-1,CASSLGLIGGREDEQFF,TGCGCCAGCAGCTTGGGACTTATAGGTGGCAGGGAGGATGAGCAGTTCTTC
15,TRBJ2-1,TRBD1,TRBV29-1,CSARTGKEKYNEQFF,TGCAGCGCTCGGACAGGCAAGGAAAAATACAATGAGCAGTTCTTC
14,TRBJ2-3,NA,TRBV18,CASSPQGSTDTQYF,TGTGCCAGCTCACCACAGGGGAGCACAGATACGCAGTATTTT
13,TRBJ2-7,NA,TRBV6-1,CASSEREQNEQYF,TGTGCCAGCAGTGAACGGGAACAGAACGAGCAGTACTTC
14,TRBJ2-1,NA,TRBV6-5,CASSYRGLLNEQFF,TGTGCCAGCAGTTACAGGGGACTCCTCAATGAGCAGTTCTTC
16,TRBJ2-1,TRBD1,TRBV6-5,CASSYGLGQGAGEQFF,TGTGCCAGCAGTTACGGGTTAGGACAGGGGGCCGGTGAGCAGTTCTTC
18,TRBJ2-6,TRBD2,TRBV5-4,CASSLSTSGPLGANVLTF,TGTGCCAGCAGCTTATCGACTAGCGGACCTCTCGGGGCCAACGTCCTGACTTTC
14,TRBJ1-1,TRBD1,TRBV9,CASSAGQGSQEAFF,TGTGCCAGCAGCGCCGGACAGGGATCCCAAGAAGCTTTCTTT
14,TRBJ2-7,NA,TRBV6-5,CASSYTGREYEQYF,TGTGCCAGCAGTTACACAGGGCGTGAGTACGAGCAGTACTTC
15,TRBJ2-2,NA,TRBV5-1,CASSLDRANTGELFF,TGCGCCAGCAGCTTGGACAGGGCGAACACCGGGGAGCTGTTTTTT
17,TRBJ2-2,TRBD1,TRBV5-1,CASSLASGQGNTGELFF,TGCGCCAGCAGCTTGGCGTCGGGACAGGGGAACACCGGGGAGCTGTTTTTT
16,TRBJ1-1,TRBD1,TRBV18,CASSPPGQGVGTEAFF,TGTGCCAGCTCACCACCGGGACAGGGGGTAGGCACTGAAGCTTTCTTT
19,TRBJ2-7,NA,TRBV4-2,CASSQWPGRTTDATYEQYF,TGTGCCAGCAGCCAATGGCCCGGGCGGACAACTGACGCTACCTACGAGCAGTACTTC
14,TRBJ1-3,NA,TRBV7-2,CASSSFSSGNTIYF,TGTGCCAGCAGCTCCTTTTCCTCTGGAAACACCATATATTTT